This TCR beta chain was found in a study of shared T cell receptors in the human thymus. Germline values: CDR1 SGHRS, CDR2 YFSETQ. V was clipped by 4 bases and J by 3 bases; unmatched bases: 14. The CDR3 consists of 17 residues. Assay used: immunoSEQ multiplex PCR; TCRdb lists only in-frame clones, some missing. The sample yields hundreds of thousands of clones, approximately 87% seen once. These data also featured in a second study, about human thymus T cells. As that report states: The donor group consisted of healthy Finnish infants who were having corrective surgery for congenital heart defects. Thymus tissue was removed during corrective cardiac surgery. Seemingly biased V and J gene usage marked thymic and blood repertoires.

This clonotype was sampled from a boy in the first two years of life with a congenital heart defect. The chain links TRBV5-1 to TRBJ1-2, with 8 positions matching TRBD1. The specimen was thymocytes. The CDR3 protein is CASSGGSDRGGYYGYTF. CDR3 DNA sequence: TGCGCCAGCAGCGGAGGGAGTGACAGGGGAGGTTACTATGGCTACACCTTC.